A selection of T cell receptor beta chains follows, all from one sample in a study of CD8 T cells in Susac syndrome. MiXCR was run by TCRdb on the immunoSEQ multiplex PCR reads, yielding one entry per CDR3 protein. The profile shows 130,000 or so distinct CDR3 sequences, 85% to 95% of them singletons. Sequenced input: CD4+ T cells from PBMCs. The receptors were gathered from a human donor with multiple sclerosis. The CDR3 runs from the conserved cysteine through the conserved F or W. Each record gives: V gene, clone size, J gene, D gene, CDR3 DNA, CDR3 protein. The D gene is left open where the match is weak. Some rows mark clone size as missing; the rest say once, few, many or name a class of expanded clone.

TRBV28,NA,TRBJ1-1,TRBD1,TGTGCCAGCAGTCACAGGGGATATAGGACTGAAGCTTTCTTT,CASSHRGYRTEAFF
TRBV20-1,NA,TRBJ1-2,NA,TGCAGTGCTAGAGATGGGCAGGGCTATGGCTACACCTTC,CSARDGQGYGYTF
TRBV3-1,NA,TRBJ2-1,NA,TGTGCCAGCAGCCAAGAATGGAGAGGAGTTAAGCAGTTCTTC,CASSQEWRGVKQFF
TRBV2,NA,TRBJ1-2,NA,TGTGCCAGCAGCCCCCGGGCCTATGGCTACACCTTC,CASSPRAYGYTF
TRBV30,NA,TRBJ1-1,NA,TGTGCCTGGAGTGGCCAAGGGGCAGGGACTGAAGCTTTCTTT,CAWSGQGAGTEAFF
TRBV5-1,NA,TRBJ2-5,TRBD2,TGCGCCAGCAGCTCTCCGTGGGAGGGTGAAGAGACCCAGTACTTC,CASSSPWEGEETQYF
TRBV20-1,NA,TRBJ1-5,NA,TGCAGTGCTAGAGACCGCCCTAGCAATCAGCCCCAGCATTTT,CSARDRPSNQPQHF
TRBV2,NA,TRBJ2-7,TRBD1,TGTGCCAGAAGCTCAGGGGGAAGCTCCTACGAGCAGTACTTC,CARSSGGSSYEQYF
TRBV11-1,NA,TRBJ2-1,NA,TGTGCCACCACCCGGGGGCCCTACAATGAGCAGTTCTTC,CATTRGPYNEQFF
TRBV7-3,NA,TRBJ2-2,TRBD2,TGTGCCAGCAGCTTAACCTCTAGCGGGGGAACCGGGGAGCTGTTTTTT,CASSLTSSGGTGELFF
TRBV30,once,TRBJ1-5,NA,TGTGCCTGGAGTAAGGGGATCAATCAGCCCCAGCATTTT,CAWSKGINQPQHF
TRBV5-6,NA,TRBJ2-7,NA,TGTGCCAGCAGCCCTCCGGACGGGACCTACGAGCAGTACTTC,CASSPPDGTYEQYF
TRBV7-2,NA,TRBJ2-7,TRBD1,TGTGCCAGCAGCCGCCAGACAGGGGGTTCCTACGAGCAGTACTTC,CASSRQTGGSYEQYF
TRBV25-1,NA,TRBJ1-1,NA,TGTGCCAGCAGTGAACAAGGGTCCACTGAAGCTTTCTTT,CASSEQGSTEAFF
TRBV27,NA,TRBJ2-7,TRBD1,TGTGCCAGCAGTCCGAAAAACAGGGGTACCTACGAGCAGTACTTC,CASSPKNRGTYEQYF
TRBV12-3/TRBV12-4,NA,TRBJ2-2,TRBD2,TGTGCCAGCAGTTTGCGAGCGGGAGGCGAGACCGGGGAGCTGTTTTTT,CASSLRAGGETGELFF
TRBV6-5,NA,TRBJ2-1,TRBD2,TGTGCCAGCAGTTACGGGACTAGTGGCAATGAGCAGTTCTTC,CASSYGTSGNEQFF
TRBV30,NA,TRBJ1-5,NA,TGTGCCTGGAGCGTGGGGATCAATCAGCCCCAGCATTTT,CAWSVGINQPQHF
TRBV11-2,NA,TRBJ2-5,NA,TGTGCCAGCAGCCGGGCCCACCAAGAGACCCAGTACTTC,CASSRAHQETQYF
TRBV27,NA,TRBJ1-5,NA,TGTGCCAGCAGTTTATCCCTCAAACCCAATCAGCCCCAGCATTTT,CASSLSLKPNQPQHF
TRBV25-1,NA,TRBJ1-6,TRBD1,TGTGCCAGCAGTGGGGACAGGGGACGTAATTCACCCCTCCACTTT,CASSGDRGRNSPLHF
TRBV29-1,NA,TRBJ2-7,TRBD1,TGCAGCGCAGCCCCGGGACAGGTAAACGAGCAGTACTTC,CSAAPGQVNEQYF
TRBV9,once,TRBJ2-3,TRBD2,TGTGCCAGCAGCGTTACTAGCGGGGGGCCCACAGATACGCAGTATTTT,CASSVTSGGPTDTQYF
TRBV30,NA,TRBJ2-3,TRBD1,TGTGCCTGGAACATAGGGGGGACAGGCGAAGGGTATTTT,CAWNIGGTGEGYF
TRBV12-3/TRBV12-4,NA,TRBJ1-1,NA,TGTGCCAGCAGTTTATTGGCTGGACAGACTGAAGCTTTCTTT,CASSLLAGQTEAFF
TRBV27,few,TRBJ1-2,TRBD1,TGTGCCAGCAGTTCGACAGGGAACTATGGCTACACCTTC,CASSSTGNYGYTF
TRBV2,once,TRBJ1-1,NA,TGTGCCAGCACTGTAGACAGGACGAACACTGAAGCTTTCTTT,CASTVDRTNTEAFF
TRBV6-1,NA,TRBJ2-1,NA,TGTGCCAGCGGGGCATACCTGGACAATGAGCAGTTCTTC,CASGAYLDNEQFF
TRBV18,NA,TRBJ2-7,NA,TGTGCCAGCTCAGCGCTACCAGGGGATTACTACGAGCAGTACTTC,CASSALPGDYYEQYF
TRBV29-1,NA,TRBJ2-2,NA,TGCAGCGTCAGGTACAGCACGAACACCGGGGAGCTGTTTTTT,CSVRYSTNTGELFF
TRBV28,NA,TRBJ2-7,NA,TGTGCCAGCAGCCCCCTGACAGTAGCCGAGCAGTACTTC,CASSPLTVAEQYF
TRBV30,NA,TRBJ2-7,TRBD2,TGTGCCTGGAGTGGGCAGGCCCAGCGGGGTTACGAGCAGTACTTC,CAWSGQAQRGYEQYF
TRBV18,NA,TRBJ2-6,TRBD1,TGTGCCAGCTCGCCACAGGGGGCGAGCTCTGGGGCCAACGTCCTGACTTTC,CASSPQGASSGANVLTF
TRBV20-1,NA,TRBJ2-7,TRBD2,TGCAGTGCTCCGCGACTAGCGGGGGGGTGGGTGCAGTACTTC,CSAPRLAGGWVQYF
TRBV20-1,NA,TRBJ1-5,NA,TGCAGTGCTAGGGAAGGTGCCGCCGGACAGCCCCAGCATTTT,CSAREGAAGQPQHF
TRBV18,NA,TRBJ2-2,NA,TGTGCCAGCTCATCGCTTGTCAACACCGGGGAGCTGTTTTTT,CASSSLVNTGELFF
TRBV20-1,NA,TRBJ2-1,TRBD2,TGCAGTGCTACGCCCGGGACTAGCGTTGGGAATGAGCAGTTCTTC,CSATPGTSVGNEQFF
TRBV20-1,NA,TRBJ2-7,TRBD2,TGCAGTGCTTTCTCCGGGACTACGGGATGGGTAAACTTC,CSAFSGTTGWVNF
TRBV20-1,once,TRBJ2-7,TRBD2,TGCAGTGCTAGATCTCAGACTAGCGGGGAGCCCTACGAGCAGTACTTC,CSARSQTSGEPYEQYF
TRBV30,NA,TRBJ1-2,NA,TGTGCCTGGGGTGGGACATCCTATGGCTACACCTTC,CAWGGTSYGYTF
TRBV28,NA,TRBJ2-1,TRBD1,TGTGCCAGCAGGCGAGGGACAGGGCAGAGGGTATACAATGAGCAGTTCTTC,CASRRGTGQRVYNEQFF
TRBV20-1,NA,TRBJ1-5,NA,TGCAGTGCTGGGGTAGGGGGCAATCAGCCCCAGCATTTT,CSAGVGGNQPQHF
TRBV20-1,few,TRBJ2-7,NA,TGCAGTGCTAACAGGGCCAAATACGAGCAGTACTTC,CSANRAKYEQYF
TRBV4-3,NA,TRBJ2-1,TRBD2,TGCGCCAGCAGCCAAGATGTTGGGACTAGCGGGGGGTATGAGCAGTTCTTC,CASSQDVGTSGGYEQFF
TRBV5-6,NA,TRBJ2-3,TRBD2,TGTGCCAGCAGCTTGGTAGTGGCGGGAGGTAGTGAAGATACGCAGTATTTT,CASSLVVAGGSEDTQYF